This entry lists 5 T cell receptor beta chains sequenced from one sample in a study of CD8 T cells in ankylosing spondylitis. Via MiXCR, TCRdb re-called the 5' RACE reads, giving one row per CDR3 protein. The sample carries under 250,000 distinct CDR3 sequences, 20% to 30% recorded once. Material: blood, either unsorted or a sorted T cell fraction (not recorded which). Receptors originate from a male donor with ankylosing spondylitis or in good health (not recorded which).

The table lists this clonotype with a few counts. The chain combines TRBV12-3 or TRBV12-4 with TRBJ2-4; 9 bases map to TRBD2. The CDR3 covers 18 residues. V lost 6 bases to trimming and J lost 3 bases; unmatched junction nucleotides: 15. The CDR3 is CASRPYGGRAGGKNIQYF. CDR3 DNA sequence: TGTGCCAGCAGGCCGTATGGCGGGAGGGCCGGCGGCAAAAACATTCAGTACTTC.

This clonotype was counted ten times or more. The CDR3 bases are TGCGCCAGCAGCCAATCGACAGGGAGAAAACTGTTTTTT. Its protein product is CASSQSTGRKLFF. The chain links TRBV4-3 to TRBJ1-4, with TRBD1 matching over 7 bases. V shed 2 bases, J shed 10 bases, and the junction held 4 bases outside the gene matches. Germline lookup yields CDR1 LGHNA and CDR2 YSLEER. The CDR3 sequence is 13 residues long.

The sample holds a few counts of this clonotype. This chain connects TRBV20-1 to TRBJ2-3, with D uncertain. With 0 bases removed from V and 4 bases from J, the gap between germline ends came to 8 bases. The germline V gene encodes CDR1 DFQATT and CDR2 SNEGSKA (reference sequence). This CDR3 has 13 residues. CDR3 sequence (DNA): TGCAGTGCTAGAGAATTGATCGCAGATACGCAGTATTTT. Translated: CSARELIADTQYF.

This clonotype occurred many times. This chain connects TRBV7-9 to TRBJ1-2, with 10 positions matching TRBD1. Germline trimming cut 3 bases from V and 8 bases from J; bases unmatched to any gene: 6. Germline V gene lookup returns CDR1 SEHNR and CDR2 FQNEAQ (reference sequence). The CDR3 loop spans 14 amino acids. CDR3 in amino acids: CASSLAGQGKGYTF. The CDR3 DNA sequence: TGTGCCAGCAGCTTGGCGGGACAGGGGAAAGGCTACACCTTC. Using reference TRBV7-9 and TRBJ1-2 for the parts outside the CDR3, the full variable domain is DTGVSQNPRHKITKRGQNVTFRCDPISEHNRLYWYRQTLGQGPEFLTYFQNEAQLEKSRLLSDRFSAERPKGSFSTLEIQRTEQGDSAMYLCASSLAGQGKGYTFGSGTRLTVV.

This clonotype was counted many times. The rearrangement links TRBV11-1 to TRBJ2-7; 12 bases agree with TRBD2. The CDR3 has 15 residues. With V trimmed by 6 bases and J by 2 bases, 5 bases remained unmatched. Germline V gives CDR1 SGHAT, CDR2 FQDESV (reference sequence). The CDR3 coding sequence is TGTGCCAGCAGTATACTAGCGGGAGGCCCCTACGAGCAGTACTTC. This translates into CASSILAGGPYEQYF.